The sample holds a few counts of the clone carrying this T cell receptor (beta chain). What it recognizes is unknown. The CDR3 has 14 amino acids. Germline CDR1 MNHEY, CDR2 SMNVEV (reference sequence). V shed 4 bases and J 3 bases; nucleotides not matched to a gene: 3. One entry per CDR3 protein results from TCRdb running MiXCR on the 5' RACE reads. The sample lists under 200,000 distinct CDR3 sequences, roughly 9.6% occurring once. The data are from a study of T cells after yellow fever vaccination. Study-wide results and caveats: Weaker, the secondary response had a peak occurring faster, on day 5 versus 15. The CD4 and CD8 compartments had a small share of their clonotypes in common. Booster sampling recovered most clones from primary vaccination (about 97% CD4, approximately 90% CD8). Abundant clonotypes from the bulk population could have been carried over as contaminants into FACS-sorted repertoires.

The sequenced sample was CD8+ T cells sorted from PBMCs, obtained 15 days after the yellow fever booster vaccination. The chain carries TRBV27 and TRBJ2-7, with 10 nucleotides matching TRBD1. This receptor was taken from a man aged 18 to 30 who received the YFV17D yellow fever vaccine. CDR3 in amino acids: CASSYRTGGYEQYV. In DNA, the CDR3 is TGTGCCAGCAGTTATCGGACAGGGGGCTACGAGCAGTACGTC.